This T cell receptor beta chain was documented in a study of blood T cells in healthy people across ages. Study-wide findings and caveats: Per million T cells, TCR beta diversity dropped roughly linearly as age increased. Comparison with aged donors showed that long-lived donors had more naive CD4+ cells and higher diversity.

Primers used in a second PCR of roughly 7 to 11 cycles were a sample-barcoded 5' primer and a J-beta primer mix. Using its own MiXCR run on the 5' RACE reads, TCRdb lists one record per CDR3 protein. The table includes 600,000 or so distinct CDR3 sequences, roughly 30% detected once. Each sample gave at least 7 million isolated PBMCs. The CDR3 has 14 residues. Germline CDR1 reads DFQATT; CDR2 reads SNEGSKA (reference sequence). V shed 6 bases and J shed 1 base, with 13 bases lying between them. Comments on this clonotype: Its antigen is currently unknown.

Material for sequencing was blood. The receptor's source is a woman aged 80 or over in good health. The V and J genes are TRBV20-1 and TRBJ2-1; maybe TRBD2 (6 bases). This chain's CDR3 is CSAISGSSYNEQFF. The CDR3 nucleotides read TGCAGTGCAATCTCCGGGAGTTCCTACAATGAGCAGTTCTTC.